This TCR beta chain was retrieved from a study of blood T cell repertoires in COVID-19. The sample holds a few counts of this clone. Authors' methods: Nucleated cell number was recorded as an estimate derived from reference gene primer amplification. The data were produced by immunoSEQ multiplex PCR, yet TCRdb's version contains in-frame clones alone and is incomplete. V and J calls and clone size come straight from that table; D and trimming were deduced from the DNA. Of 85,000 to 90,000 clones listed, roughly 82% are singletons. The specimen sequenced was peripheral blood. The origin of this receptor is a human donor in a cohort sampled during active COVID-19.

The chain's CDR3 is CASSSSGSNTGELFF. The CDR3 nucleotides read TGTGCCAGCAGTTCATCCGGGTCTAACACCGGGGAGCTGTTTTTT. The chain carries TRBV6-5 and TRBJ2-2; D is undetermined. CDR3 length equals 15 residues. CDR1 is MNHEY, CDR2 SVGAGI, per germline. V was trimmed by 4 bases and J by 2 bases, leaving 11 bases between them.